This T cell receptor (beta chain) is drawn from a study of blood T cell repertoires in COVID-19. Study context: The United States, Italy and Spain supplied acute and convalescent COVID-19 samples. T cells, B-cell-depleted T cells, or PBMCs supplied cDNA or gDNA.

Authors' analysis steps: Estimation of nucleated cell counts relied on the amplification of reference gene primers. The table came from immunoSEQ multiplex PCR; TCRdb's copy has only in-frame clones and leaves some out. V and J calls and clone size follow that table, whereas D and trimming were derived from the DNA. The sample lists 270,000 or so clones, 86% occurring once. Per germline, CDR1 SEHNR and CDR2 FQNEAQ (reference sequence). The CDR3 loop spans 15 amino acids. V dropped 3 bases and J dropped 6; count of bases not matched to a gene: 3. This clonotype originated in a woman in her twenties or thirties with active or convalescent COVID-19. The chain joins TRBV7-9 to TRBJ2-1, with 12 bases identical to TRBD2. Sequencing used peripheral blood. CDR3 sequence: CASSFLAGGSNEQFF. The CDR3 region has the DNA TGTGCCAGCAGCTTTCTAGCGGGGGGGAGCAATGAGCAGTTCTTC.